The 14 T cell receptor beta chains below were found in one sample sequenced in a study of control samples from healthy donors and cancer patients. The repertoire was sequenced with immunoSEQ multiplex PCR; TCRdb's copy has only in-frame clones and lacks some. The sample contains around 75,000 clones, 84% of which appear only once. Sample: blood. The receptors derive from a man aged 50-60 years in good health.

The chain carries TRBV7-2 and TRBJ2-2; 9 positions agree with TRBD2. V lost 3 bases, J lost 8 bases, and 13 bases stayed unmatched. The germline V gene has CDR1 SGHTA and CDR2 FQGNSA. There are 17 residues in the CDR3. CDR3 sequence: CASSFFSGGRAGGELFF. CDR3 nucleotides: TGTGCCAGCAGCTTTTTCTCCGGCGGGAGGGCCGGGGGGGAGCTGTTTTTT.

V is TRBV5-1 and J is TRBJ2-5, with 7 bases that match TRBD1. The V gene end was trimmed by 4 bases and the J gene end by 5 bases; junction bases not matched to a gene: 11. Germline lookup yields CDR1 SGHRS and CDR2 YFSETQ. The CDR3 has 15 amino acids. The CDR3 loop is CASSLQQGPGETQYF. The CDR3 nucleotides are TGCGCCAGCAGCCTTCAACAGGGGCCGGGGGAGACCCAGTACTTC.

V gene TRBV28 combines with J gene TRBJ2-1; 8 bases align to TRBD2. From germline, CDR1 is MDHEN and CDR2 SYDVKM. V dropped 2 bases and J dropped 7; count of bases not matched to a gene: 10. This CDR3 comprises 16 residues. The CDR3 DNA sequence: TGTGCCAGCAGTTTAGGAATAGCGGGGTTTCAAAATGAGCAGTTCTTC. Its translation: CASSLGIAGFQNEQFF.

This clone occurred once. The V call is TRBV6-6, the J call TRBJ2-3, with D perhaps TRBD2 (6 bases). The ends were cut back, 8 bases at V and 6 bases at J, with 21 bases in the middle. Germline V gene data show CDR1 as MNHNY and CDR2 as SVGAGI (reference sequence). The CDR3 sequence is 15 residues long. This chain's CDR3 is CASPPTRGNGDTQYF. CDR3 coding DNA: TGTGCCAGCCCCCCAACCCGGGGGAACGGCGATACGCAGTATTTT.

V is TRBV5-4 and J is TRBJ2-3; 9 nucleotides agree with TRBD2. V shed 2 bases and J 6 bases; nucleotides not matched to a gene: 1. Germline loops: CDR1 SGHNT, CDR2 YYREEE (reference sequence). The CDR3 is 13 residues long. The CDR3: CASSLAGGDTQYF. For the CDR3, the DNA is TGTGCCAGCAGCTTAGCGGGAGGCGATACGCAGTATTTT.

The chain has TRBV29-1 and TRBJ1-1; no reliable D call. Trimming shortened V by 7 bases and J by 0 bases, and 18 bases separated the two germline ends. CDR1 and CDR2 (germline): SQVTM, ANQGSEA. This CDR3 is built from 15 residues. Here the CDR3 DNA reads TGCAGCGCCCCCTCGGGAATATCGTTGAACACTGAAGCTTTCTTT. It codes for CSAPSGISLNTEAFF.

V gene TRBV14 combines with J gene TRBJ2-7; 9 positions match TRBD1. This CDR3 contains 15 residues. Trimming at V came to 4 bases and at J to 4 bases, leaving 8 bases not matched to a gene. In germline, CDR1 is SGHDN, CDR2 FVKESK. Written as DNA, the CDR3 is TGTGCCAGCAGCCGATCACAGGGGGCTTTGTACGAGCAGTACTTC. Its translation is CASSRSQGALYEQYF.

The V and J genes are TRBV28 and TRBJ1-2, with D possibly matching TRBD1 (5 bases). V was pared by 5 bases and J by 2 bases, with 9 bases between. CDR1 and CDR2 (germline): MDHEN, SYDVKM. There are 13 residues in the CDR3. CDR3 sequence reads: CASSRGGNYGYTF. CDR3 bases: TGTGCCAGCAGTCGCGGGGGGAACTATGGCTACACCTTC.

The rearrangement links TRBV5-1 to TRBJ1-2; D gene unclear. Trimming removed 0 bases from V and 3 bases from J, with 15 bases in between. Germline CDR1 reads SGHRS; CDR2 reads YFSETQ. The CDR3 loop spans 16 amino acids. The DNA of the CDR3 is TGCGCCAGCAGCTTGGCCCTGAGTTCGACTTACTATGGCTACACCTTC. As protein: CASSLALSSTYYGYTF.

The rearrangement links TRBV11-3 to TRBJ2-7, with D hard to call. Germline CDR1 and CDR2: SGHNT and YENEEA. V shed 0 bases and J shed 4 bases, with 7 bases lying between them. The CDR3 runs to 13 residues. The CDR3 DNA follows: TGTGCCAGCAGCTTAGATAGTGTTTACGAGCAGTACTTC. Translating it yields CASSLDSVYEQYF.

The rearrangement uses TRBV5-1 and TRBJ2-3, with 7 bases fitting TRBD1. Looked up from germline, CDR1 is SGHRS and CDR2 is YFSETQ. This CDR3 is built from 15 residues. J lost 2 bases, V lost 2 bases, and 5 bases had no gene match. The CDR3 coding sequence is TGCGCCAGCAGCTTAACAGGGACAGACACAGATACGCAGTATTTT. Residues: CASSLTGTDTDTQYF.

The chain combines TRBV7-6 with TRBJ1-3; no firm D call. Trimming took 4 bases from V and 0 from J, leaving 13 bases between them. Germline V gene lookup returns CDR1 SGHVS and CDR2 FNYEAQ. This CDR3 has 16 residues. Written as DNA, the CDR3 is TGTGCCAGCAGCTCAGAAGGACGGTACTCTGGAAACACCATATATTTT. Residues: CASSSEGRYSGNTIYF.

V is TRBV7-6 and J is TRBJ2-6, with 7 bases aligning to TRBD1. The ends lost 2 bases at V and 0 bases at J; junction bases unmatched: 7. The CDR3 is 18 residues long. Germline V gene lookup returns CDR1 SGHVS and CDR2 FNYEAQ. This CDR3 reads CASSLKWDSYSGANVLTF. The CDR3 DNA sequence: TGTGCCAGCAGCTTAAAGTGGGACAGCTACTCTGGGGCCAACGTCCTGACTTTC. The full variable domain, its missing parts supplied by reference TRBV7-6 and TRBJ2-6, is GAGVSQSPRYKVTKRGQDVALRCDPISGHVSLYWYRQALGQGPEFLTYFNYEAQQDKSGLPNDRFSAERPEGSISTLTIQRTEQRDSAMYRCASSLKWDSYSGANVLTFGAGSRLTVL.

The chain uses TRBV6-6 and TRBJ1-2; D not certain. Germline assignment: CDR1 MNHNY and CDR2 SVGAGI (reference sequence). Trimming pared 8 bases from V and 6 bases from J, leaving 16 bases between. This CDR3 has 13 residues. In DNA form, the CDR3 reads TGTGCCAGCGAAAGGACCGGGTCGAATGGCTACACCTTC. Protein: CASERTGSNGYTF.